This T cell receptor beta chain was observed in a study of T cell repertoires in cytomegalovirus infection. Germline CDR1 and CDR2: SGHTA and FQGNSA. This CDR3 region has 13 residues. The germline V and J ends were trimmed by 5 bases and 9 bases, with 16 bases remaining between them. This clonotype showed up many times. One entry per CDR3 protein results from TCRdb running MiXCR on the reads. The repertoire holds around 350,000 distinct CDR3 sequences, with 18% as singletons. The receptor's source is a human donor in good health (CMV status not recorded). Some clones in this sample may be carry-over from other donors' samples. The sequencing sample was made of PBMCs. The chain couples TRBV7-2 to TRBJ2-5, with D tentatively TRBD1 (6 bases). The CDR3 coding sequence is TGTGCCAGCAGCCTAAACAGGGAGAGGGCCCAGTACTTC. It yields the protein CASSLNRERAQYF.